What follows are 24 T cell receptor beta chains derived from one specimen sequenced in a study of blood T cell repertoires in COVID-19. TCRdb keeps only in-frame clones here, not all; method: immunoSEQ multiplex PCR. Here the sample spans approximately 360,000 clones, 87% being singletons. The sample comprised PBMCs or T cells enriched from blood (not recorded which). All receptors come from a middle-aged man in a cohort exposed to, infected with or recovered from COVID-19 (not recorded which).

This chain joins TRBV19 and TRBJ2-1, with TRBD1 as a possible D gene (6 bases). In germline, CDR1 is LNHDA, CDR2 SQIVND (reference sequence). The CDR3 runs 17 residues. V lost 5 bases, J lost 4 bases, and 21 bases lay in between. The CDR3 region is CASSPTTGSRGYNEQFF. CDR3 sequence (DNA): TGTGCCAGTAGTCCGACGACAGGTTCTAGGGGTTACAATGAGCAGTTCTTC.

CDR3 sequence reads: CAELANYGYTF. CDR3 coding DNA: TGCGCCGAGCTAGCTAACTATGGCTACACCTTC. The chain joins TRBV29-1 to TRBJ1-2; D ambiguous. CDR3 size: 11 residues. Germline assignment: CDR1 SQVTM and CDR2 ANQGSEA. Combining the CDR3 with reference TRBV29-1 and TRBJ1-2 gives the whole variable domain SAVISQKPSRDICQRGTSLTIQCQVDSQVTMMFWYRQQPGQSLTLIATANQGSEATYESGFVIDKFPISRPNLTFSTLTVSNMSPEDSSIYLCAELANYGYTFGSGTRLTVV.

V usage is TRBV7-2 and J usage is TRBJ1-2; possible D gene TRBD1, 5 bases. Trimming shortened V by 5 bases and J by 4 bases, and 11 bases separated the two germline ends. Germline values: CDR1 SGHTA, CDR2 FQGNSA. This CDR3 is built from 13 residues. This CDR3 reads CASSPDSIYGYTF. The CDR3 coding sequence is TGTGCCAGCAGCCCAGACAGTATCTATGGCTACACCTTC.

This rearrangement joins TRBV6-5 to TRBJ2-3; 11 bases are a match to TRBD2. The V gene end was trimmed by 6 bases and the J gene end by 5 bases; junction bases not matched to a gene: 7. The V gene's germline CDR1 is MNHEY and CDR2 SVGAGI. This CDR3 has 15 residues. CDR3: CASRKTSGSGDTQYF. The DNA for the CDR3 is TGTGCCAGCAGAAAAACTAGCGGGAGTGGAGATACGCAGTATTTT.

The gene calls are TRBV5-1 and TRBJ2-1; no definite D call. Trimming removed 3 bases from V and 9 bases from J, with 10 bases in between. The CDR3 sequence is 12 residues long. CDR1 is SGHRS and CDR2 is YFSETQ in the germline V gene. As DNA, the CDR3 is TGCGCCAGCAGCTCCTATCGGTCTGAGCAGTTCTTC. Translation gives CASSSYRSEQFF.

Regarding this clone: Other DNA sequences in the same sample also yield this CDR3. The gene calls are TRBV7-9 and TRBJ1-1, with 9 bases lining up with TRBD1. Trimming cost V 4 bases and J 8 bases; bases outside gene matches: 5. Germline CDR1 and CDR2: SEHNR and FQNEAQ (reference sequence). The CDR3 loop spans 13 amino acids. In DNA form, the CDR3 reads TGTGCCAGCAGCTCCGGTACAGGGGGCGAAGCTTTCTTT. This translates into CASSSGTGGEAFF.

The V gene is TRBV6-5, the J gene TRBJ2-7, with a possible D match to TRBD2 (6 bases). Trimming took off 1 base at V and 10 bases at J, with 14 bases between the two ends. The germline V gene has CDR1 MNHEY and CDR2 SVGAGI. There are 13 residues in the CDR3. The CDR3 region has the DNA TGTGCCAGCAGTTACTTCGCTAGCGACGCTCAGTACTTC. Protein: CASSYFASDAQYF.

Only one count was recorded for this clone. The chain employs TRBV5-4 and TRBJ1-1; D gene unclear. V dropped 0 bases and J dropped 11 bases, with 20 bases sitting between them. The germline V gene encodes CDR1 SGHNT and CDR2 YYREEE (reference sequence). The length of the CDR3 is 15 residues. In DNA form, the CDR3 reads TGTGCCAGCAGCTTGGCGGGAAAACGGGGAAGTGGGGCTTTCTTT. Residues: CASSLAGKRGSGAFF.

This sequence joins TRBV4-1 and TRBJ2-7, with TRBD2 matching 11 bases. CDR1 is MGHRA and CDR2 is YSYEKL in the germline V gene. V was clipped by 4 bases and J by 4 bases; unmatched bases: 3. This CDR3 comprises 14 residues. This CDR3 is CASSPSGRPYEQYF. The CDR3 bases are TGCGCCAGCAGCCCTAGCGGGAGGCCTTACGAGCAGTACTTC.

This clone was observed a single time. The chain joins TRBV5-6 to TRBJ1-3; D not resolved. The CDR3 is 16 residues long. The V end lost 5 bases, the J end lost 4 bases, and 19 bases lay between the germline ends. Germline V gives CDR1 SGHDT, CDR2 YYEEEE. The CDR3 sequence: CASSREGSLRGNTIYF. As DNA, the CDR3 is TGTGCCAGCAGTCGGGAGGGAAGCTTGAGGGGAAACACCATATATTTT.

In this sample, this clone turned up a few times. The V and J genes are TRBV30 and TRBJ2-1, with 9 bases lining up with TRBD2. This CDR3 comprises 14 residues. After removal of 2 bases from V and 3 bases from J, the junction contained 2 bases not matched to a gene. In germline, CDR1 is GTSNPN, CDR2 SVGIG (reference sequence). This CDR3 is CAWSPAGGYNEQFF. The CDR3, as DNA: TGTGCCTGGAGTCCAGCGGGAGGCTACAATGAGCAGTTCTTC. The variable domain in full, with the rest retrieved from reference TRBV30 and TRBJ2-1, is SQTIHQWPATLVQPVGSPLSLECTVEGTSNPNLYWYRQAAGRGLQLLFYSVGIGQISSEVPQNLSASRPQDRQFILSSKKLLLSDSGFYLCAWSPAGGYNEQFFGPGTRLTVL.

This chain links TRBV9 with TRBJ2-1; 11 positions agree with TRBD2. CDR3 length equals 17 residues. The V and J ends lost 0 bases and 9 bases, in that order; junction bases with no gene match: 11. Germline V gene lookup returns CDR1 SGDLS and CDR2 YYNGEE. The CDR3 is CASSVGSRLAGGSEQFF. CDR3 DNA sequence: TGTGCCAGCAGCGTAGGTTCGAGGCTAGCGGGAGGTAGTGAGCAGTTCTTC. Full variable domain (remainder filled in from reference TRBV9 and TRBJ2-1): DSGVTQTPKHLITATGQRVTLRCSPRSGDLSVYWYQQSLDQGLQFLIQYYNGEERAKGNILERFSAQQFPDLHSELNLSSLELGDSALYFCASSVGSRLAGGSEQFFGPGTRLTVL.

The count of this clone is one. The rearrangement links TRBV6-5 to TRBJ1-5, with 9 bases fitting TRBD1. The CDR3 has 14 amino acids. Germline lookup yields CDR1 MNHEY and CDR2 SVGAGI. V was clipped by 6 bases and J by 7 bases; unmatched bases: 7. The CDR3 nucleotides are TGTGCCAGCAGCGAGGACAGGGGCTGGCAGCCCCAGCATTTT. Translated, it gives CASSEDRGWQPQHF.

This clone was recorded many times. This rearrangement joins TRBV7-6 to TRBJ1-2; D might be TRBD1 (5 bases). The CDR3 contains 19 residues. Trimming stripped 5 bases from V and 4 bases from J, with 29 bases between. Germline V gene lookup returns CDR1 SGHVS and CDR2 FNYEAQ. CDR3 sequence reads: CASSTHNTRRGLAPYGYTF. Written as DNA, the CDR3 is TGTGCCAGCAGCACACATAATACACGGCGGGGCTTAGCCCCCTATGGCTACACCTTC.

This sequence joins TRBV27 and TRBJ1-2, with D maybe TRBD1 (6 bases). From germline, CDR1 is MNHEY and CDR2 SMNVEV (reference sequence). The CDR3 consists of 13 residues. With 4 bases removed from V and 7 bases from J, the gap between germline ends came to 13 bases. The CDR3 is CASSSHTGSGYTF. The CDR3 bases are TGTGCCAGCAGTTCCCATACAGGGAGTGGCTACACCTTC.

J is TRBJ2-3 and V is TRBV7-6, with TRBD1 as a possible D gene (5 bases). Germline-derived CDR1 and CDR2 are SGHVS and FNYEAQ. The ends were cut back, 5 bases at V and 11 bases at J, with 14 bases in the middle. The CDR3 is made up of 12 amino acids. Here the CDR3 reads CASSARPGLQYF. DNA of the CDR3: TGTGCCAGCAGCGCCCGACCAGGGTTGCAGTATTTT.

The table lists this clone with a few counts. This chain connects TRBV5-1 to TRBJ2-7; 10 nucleotides agree with TRBD2. Germline V CDR1 and CDR2: SGHRS, YFSETQ. CDR3 length equals 14 residues. V dropped 5 bases and J dropped 3; count of bases not matched to a gene: 5. The CDR3: CASRESSGGYEQYF. For the CDR3, the DNA is TGCGCCAGCAGAGAGTCTAGCGGGGGCTACGAGCAGTACTTC. Drawing the rest from reference TRBV5-1 and TRBJ2-7, the complete variable domain is KAGVTQTPRYLIKTRGQQVTLSCSPISGHRSVSWYQQTPGQGLQFLFEYFSETQRNKGNFPGRFSGRQFSNSRSEMNVSTLELGDSALYLCASRESSGGYEQYFGPGTRLTVT.

Notes on this clone: Other DNA sequences of this sample code for an identical CDR3. The chain links TRBV5-4 to TRBJ2-2; 10 bases align to TRBD2. J gave up 1 base and V 4 bases, and 4 bases lay outside the gene matches. The length of the CDR3 is 16 residues. The V gene's germline CDR1 is SGHNT and CDR2 YYREEE (reference sequence). CDR3 nucleotide sequence: TGTGCCAGCAGCCCCAGGACTAGCGGGAACACCGGGGAGCTGTTTTTT. Encoded protein: CASSPRTSGNTGELFF.

A single count supports this clone. The V gene is TRBV7-3, the J gene TRBJ2-6; possible D gene TRBD2, 5 bases. The germline V gene has CDR1 SGHTA and CDR2 FQGTGA. V was trimmed by 2 bases and J by 4 bases, leaving 9 bases between them. This CDR3 is built from 15 residues. The CDR3 DNA is TGTGCCAGCAGCTTAGAGCGGCCAGGGGCCAACGTCCTGACTTTC. Translating it yields CASSLERPGANVLTF.

This chain links TRBV19 with TRBJ1-6; D remains ambiguous. The CDR3 runs 13 residues. Germline V gene lookup returns CDR1 LNHDA and CDR2 SQIVND (reference sequence). The ends were cut back, 0 bases at V and 14 bases at J, with 11 bases in the middle. The CDR3 reads CASSIEAFLTLHF. The CDR3 DNA follows: TGTGCCAGTAGTATAGAAGCCTTTTTGACCCTCCACTTT.

The chain links TRBV7-9 to TRBJ1-4, with TRBD1 identical over 8 bases. The CDR3 has 14 amino acids. After removal of 8 bases from V and 8 bases from J, the junction contained 10 bases not matched to a gene. Per the germline V gene, CDR1 is SEHNR and CDR2 is FQNEAQ (reference sequence). The CDR3 coding sequence is TGTGCCAGCGGTTTGACAGGGACAGGAGAAAAACTGTTTTTT. It yields the protein CASGLTGTGEKLFF.

The V gene is TRBV7-9, the J gene TRBJ2-5; TRBD1 agrees at 8 bases. The V and J ends lost 5 bases and 5 bases, in that order; junction bases with no gene match: 10. There are 15 residues in the CDR3. From germline, CDR1 is SEHNR and CDR2 FQNEAQ (reference sequence). Here the CDR3 DNA reads TGTGCCAGCAGCACTGGAGGACAGGGAAGGGAGACCCAGTACTTC. Amino acids: CASSTGGQGRETQYF.

The chain joins TRBV18 to TRBJ1-6; D may be TRBD1 (5 bases). Trimming took 3 bases from V and 7 from J, leaving 10 bases between them. CDR1 and CDR2 (germline): KGHSH, LQKENI. The CDR3 has 14 residues. DNA for the CDR3: TGTGCCAGCTCACCTTCGACAGTCAATTCACCCCTCCACTTT. It translates to CASSPSTVNSPLHF.

This clone was picked up a small number of times. V is TRBV5-1 and J is TRBJ1-1; 11 nucleotides agree with TRBD1. V dropped 4 bases and J dropped 10; count of bases not matched to a gene: 9. Germline assignment: CDR1 SGHRS and CDR2 YFSETQ. This CDR3 contains 14 residues. CDR3 region: CASSLDRGQEGAFF. For the CDR3, the DNA is TGCGCCAGCAGCCTGGACAGGGGGCAAGAGGGAGCTTTCTTT.